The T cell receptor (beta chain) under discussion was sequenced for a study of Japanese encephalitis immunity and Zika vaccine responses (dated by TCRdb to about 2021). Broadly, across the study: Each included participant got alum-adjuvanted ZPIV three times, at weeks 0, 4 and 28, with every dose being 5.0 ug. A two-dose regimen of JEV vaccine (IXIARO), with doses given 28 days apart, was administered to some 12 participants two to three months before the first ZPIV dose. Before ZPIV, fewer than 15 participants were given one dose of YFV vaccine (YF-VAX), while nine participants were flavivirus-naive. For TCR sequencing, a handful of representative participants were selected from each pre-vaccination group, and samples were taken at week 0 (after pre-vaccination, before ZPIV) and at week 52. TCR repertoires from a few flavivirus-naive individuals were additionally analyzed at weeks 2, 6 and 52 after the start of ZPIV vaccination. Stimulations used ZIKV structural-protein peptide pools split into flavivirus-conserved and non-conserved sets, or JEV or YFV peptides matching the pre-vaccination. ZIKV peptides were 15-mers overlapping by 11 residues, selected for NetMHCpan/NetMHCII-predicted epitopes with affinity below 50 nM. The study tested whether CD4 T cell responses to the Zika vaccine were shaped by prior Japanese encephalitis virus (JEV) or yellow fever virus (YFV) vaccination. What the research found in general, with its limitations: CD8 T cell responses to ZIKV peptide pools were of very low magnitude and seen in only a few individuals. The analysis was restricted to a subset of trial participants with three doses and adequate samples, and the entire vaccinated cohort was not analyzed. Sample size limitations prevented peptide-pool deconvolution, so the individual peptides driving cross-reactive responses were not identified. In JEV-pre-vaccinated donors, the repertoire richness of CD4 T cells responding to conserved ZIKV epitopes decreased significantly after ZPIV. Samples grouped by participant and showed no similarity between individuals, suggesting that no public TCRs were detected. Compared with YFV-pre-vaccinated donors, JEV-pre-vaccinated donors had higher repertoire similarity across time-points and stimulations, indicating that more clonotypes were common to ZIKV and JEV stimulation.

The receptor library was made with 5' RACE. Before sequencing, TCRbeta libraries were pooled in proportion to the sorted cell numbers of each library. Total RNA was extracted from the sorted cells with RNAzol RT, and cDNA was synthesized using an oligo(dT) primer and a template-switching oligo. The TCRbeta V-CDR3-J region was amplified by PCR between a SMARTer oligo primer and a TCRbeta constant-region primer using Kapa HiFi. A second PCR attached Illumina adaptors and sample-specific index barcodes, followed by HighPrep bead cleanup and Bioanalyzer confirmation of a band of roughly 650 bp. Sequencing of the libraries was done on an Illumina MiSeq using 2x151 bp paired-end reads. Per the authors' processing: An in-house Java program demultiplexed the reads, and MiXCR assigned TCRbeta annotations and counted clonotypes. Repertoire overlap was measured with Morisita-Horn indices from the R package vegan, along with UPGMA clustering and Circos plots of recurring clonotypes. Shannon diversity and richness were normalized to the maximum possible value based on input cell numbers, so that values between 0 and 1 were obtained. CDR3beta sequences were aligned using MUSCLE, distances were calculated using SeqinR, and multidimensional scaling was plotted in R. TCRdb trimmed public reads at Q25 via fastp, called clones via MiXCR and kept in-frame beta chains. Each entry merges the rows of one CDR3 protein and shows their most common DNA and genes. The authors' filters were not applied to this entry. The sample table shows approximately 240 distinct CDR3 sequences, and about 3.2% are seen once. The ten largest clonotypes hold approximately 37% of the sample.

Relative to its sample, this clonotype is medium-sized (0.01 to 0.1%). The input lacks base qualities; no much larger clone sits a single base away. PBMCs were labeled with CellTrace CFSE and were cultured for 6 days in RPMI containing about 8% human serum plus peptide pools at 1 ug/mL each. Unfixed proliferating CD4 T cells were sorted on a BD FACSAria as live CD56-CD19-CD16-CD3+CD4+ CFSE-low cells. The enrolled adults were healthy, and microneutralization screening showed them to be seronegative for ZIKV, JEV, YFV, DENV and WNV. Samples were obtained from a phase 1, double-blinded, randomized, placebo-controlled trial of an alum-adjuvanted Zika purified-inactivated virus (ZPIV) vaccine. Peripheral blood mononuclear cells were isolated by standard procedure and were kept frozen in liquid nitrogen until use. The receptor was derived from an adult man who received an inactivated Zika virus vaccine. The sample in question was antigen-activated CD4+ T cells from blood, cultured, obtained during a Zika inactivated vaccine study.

The nucleotide sequence is given as TGTGCCAGCAGCTTAATCAGGGGGCATGGTGGCTACACCTTC. It is translated as CASSLIRGHGGYTF. The chain uses TRBV7-2 and TRBJ1-2, and 8 junction bases match TRBD1. For this chain, trimming is 2 bases at the V end and 7 bases at the J end, and the number of junction bases without a gene match is 6. CDR1 and CDR2 (SGHTA, FQGNSA) derive from the germline V gene. The CDR3 contains 14 residues, cysteine and phenylalanine counted. Of the read, only the CDR3 DNA is kept; its 42 bases are in frame from base 1.